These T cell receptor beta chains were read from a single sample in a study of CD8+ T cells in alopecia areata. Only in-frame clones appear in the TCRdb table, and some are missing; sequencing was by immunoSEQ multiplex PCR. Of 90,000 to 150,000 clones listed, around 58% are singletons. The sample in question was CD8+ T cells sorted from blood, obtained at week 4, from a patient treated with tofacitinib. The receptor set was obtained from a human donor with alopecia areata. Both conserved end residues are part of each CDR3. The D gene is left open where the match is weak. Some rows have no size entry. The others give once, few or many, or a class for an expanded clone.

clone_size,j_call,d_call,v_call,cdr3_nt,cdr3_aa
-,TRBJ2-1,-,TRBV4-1,TGCGCCAGCAGCCAGGCCAACTACAATGAGCAGTTCTTC,CASSQANYNEQFF
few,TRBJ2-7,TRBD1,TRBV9,TGTGCCAGCAGCCCCCTCGGGACAGGGCCAACCTACGAGCAGTACTTC,CASSPLGTGPTYEQYF
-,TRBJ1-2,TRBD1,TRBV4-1,TGCGCCAGCAGCCCAACTCGGACAGGGGACAACTATGGCTACACCTTC,CASSPTRTGDNYGYTF
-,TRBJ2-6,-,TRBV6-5,TGTGCCAGCAGTTACTCAGGAGGGGCTGGGGCCAACGTCCTGACTTTC,CASSYSGGAGANVLTF
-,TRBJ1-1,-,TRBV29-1,TGCAGCGTTGACTCAGGCAGACTGAACACTGAAGCTTTCTTT,CSVDSGRLNTEAFF
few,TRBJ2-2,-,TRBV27,TGTGCCAGCAGTTGGGGCACTAACACCGGGGAGCTGTTTTTT,CASSWGTNTGELFF
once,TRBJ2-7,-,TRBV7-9,TGTGCCAGCAGTCCGGGACACCCCTCCTACGAGCAGTACTTC,CASSPGHPSYEQYF
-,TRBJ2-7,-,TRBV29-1,TGCAGCGTCGTAGCACAGGGTTCCTACGAGCAGTACTTC,CSVVAQGSYEQYF
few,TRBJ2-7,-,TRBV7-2,TGTGCCAGCAGCTTTGAGGGGGACGTCCTTTACGAGCAGTACTTC,CASSFEGDVLYEQYF
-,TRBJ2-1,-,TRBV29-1,TGCAGCGCGTATCTAGGACTCTACAATGAGCAGTTCTTC,CSAYLGLYNEQFF
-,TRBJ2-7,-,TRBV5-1,TGCGCCAGCAGCCCAGGGTCACCTCCGGAGCAGTACTTC,CASSPGSPPEQYF
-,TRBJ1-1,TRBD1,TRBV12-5,TGTGCTAGTGGTTTGGCTACAGGGGGCCTGGGCACTGAAGCTTTCTTT,CASGLATGGLGTEAFF
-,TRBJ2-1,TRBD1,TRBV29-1,TGCAGCGTTAGAGGGACAGGGGTTTACAATGAGCAGTTCTTC,CSVRGTGVYNEQFF
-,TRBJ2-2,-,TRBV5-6,TGTGCCAGCAGCCCCCCGAACACCGGGGAGCTGTTTTTT,CASSPPNTGELFF
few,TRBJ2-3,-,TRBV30,TGTGCCTGGAGTGACCTAGGGGTGCGGAGCACAGATACGCAGTATTTT,CAWSDLGVRSTDTQYF
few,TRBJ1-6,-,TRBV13,TGTGCCAGCAGCGCCTCAGGCCCTTCTAACCATTCACCCCTCCACTTT,CASSASGPSNHSPLHF
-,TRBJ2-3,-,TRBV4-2,TGTGCCAGCAGTCGAAACCCCGATACGCAGTATTTT,CASSRNPDTQYF
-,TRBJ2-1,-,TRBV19,TGTGCCAGTAGTATCCCTTTCTCGGAAGGGAGCTCCTACAATGAGCAGTTCTTC,CASSIPFSEGSSYNEQFF
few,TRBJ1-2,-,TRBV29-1,TGCAGCGTTGACGACAGCCCTTTCTATGGCTACACCTTC,CSVDDSPFYGYTF
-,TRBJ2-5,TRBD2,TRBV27,TGTGCCAGCGGCCCCAATAGCGGGGGTGAGACCCAGTACTTC,CASGPNSGGETQYF
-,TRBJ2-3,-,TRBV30,TGTGCCTGGAGTGTAGTAGGAGATACGCAGTATTTT,CAWSVVGDTQYF
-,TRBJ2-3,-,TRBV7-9,TGTGCCAGCAGCTCCCCTGATGAAGATACGCAGTATTTT,CASSSPDEDTQYF
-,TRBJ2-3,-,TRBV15,TGTGCCACCAGCAGAGATTTAAGCGATACGCAGTATTTT,CATSRDLSDTQYF
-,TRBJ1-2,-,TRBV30,TGTGCCTCGACTGGTGCCCGAGGAGGCTACACCTTC,CASTGARGGYTF
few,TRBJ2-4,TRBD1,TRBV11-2,TGTGCCAGCAGCTTAGCGGCAGGGGGCAACATTCAGTACTTC,CASSLAAGGNIQYF
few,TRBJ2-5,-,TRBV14,TGTGCCAGCAGCGACCGGGACACCCATGGAGCCCAGTACTTC,CASSDRDTHGAQYF
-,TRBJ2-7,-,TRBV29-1,TGCAGCGTTGGGAGCGGCGAGCAGTACTTC,CSVGSGEQYF
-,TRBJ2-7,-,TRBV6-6,TGTGCCAGCAGGGATGACATAGGCTCCTACGAGCAGTACTTC,CASRDDIGSYEQYF
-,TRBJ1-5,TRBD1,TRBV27,TGTGCCAGCAGTTTAGACAGGGAAAGCAATCAGCCCCAGCATTTT,CASSLDRESNQPQHF
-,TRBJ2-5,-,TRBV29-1,TGCAGCGTTGGACTAGAGGGAGAGACCCAGTACTTC,CSVGLEGETQYF
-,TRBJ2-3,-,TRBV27,TGTGCCAGCAGTTTATCCAGGGTATCAGATACGCAGTATTTT,CASSLSRVSDTQYF
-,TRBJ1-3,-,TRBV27,TGTGCCAGCAGTTTGGACGGGAGCTCTGGAAACACCATATATTTT,CASSLDGSSGNTIYF
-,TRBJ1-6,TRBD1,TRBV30,TGTGCCTGGAGTGTTGGCCAGGGGGATAATTCACCCCTCCACTTT,CAWSVGQGDNSPLHF
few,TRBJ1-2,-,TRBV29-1,TGCAGTCACGGGGATAACTATGGCTACACCTTC,CSHGDNYGYTF
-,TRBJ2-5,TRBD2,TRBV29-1,TGCAGCGTTGAAGATCCCAACGGACTAGCGGGGGTCCAAGAGACCCAGTACTTC,CSVEDPNGLAGVQETQYF
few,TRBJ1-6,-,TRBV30,TGTGCCTGGAGTGATCGGACAAATAATTCACCCCTCCACTTT,CAWSDRTNNSPLHF
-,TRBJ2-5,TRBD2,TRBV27,TGTGCCAGCAGGAGCGGGGGCTCACTTAAGACCCAGTACTTC,CASRSGGSLKTQYF
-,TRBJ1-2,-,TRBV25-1,TGTGCCAGCAGTGGGAACAGTGGGGGCTACACCTTC,CASSGNSGGYTF
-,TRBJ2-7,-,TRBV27,TGTGCCAGCAGTTCTACTCGAACCCCCTACGAGCAGTACTTC,CASSSTRTPYEQYF
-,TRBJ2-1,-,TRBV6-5,TGTGCCAGCAGTGTACTAGATCCCAATGAGCAGTTCTTC,CASSVLDPNEQFF
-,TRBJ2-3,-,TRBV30,TGTGCCTGGAGTACGGGGACCTGGGGCACAGATACGCAGTATTTT,CAWSTGTWGTDTQYF
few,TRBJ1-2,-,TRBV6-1,TGTGCCAGCAGTGAAGCTAGGGGCAGCGTGGACTATGGCTACACCTTC,CASSEARGSVDYGYTF
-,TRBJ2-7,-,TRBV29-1,TGCAGCGTCCCATCGTCCCGTGAGGAGGCATCCTACGAGCAGTACTTC,CSVPSSREEASYEQYF
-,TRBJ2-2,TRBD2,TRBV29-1,TGCAGCGTTGGGACTAGCGGAAACACCGGGGAGCTGTTTTTT,CSVGTSGNTGELFF
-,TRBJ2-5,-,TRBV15,TGTGCCACCAGCAGAGATGGAGGCTACCAAGAGACCCAGTACTTC,CATSRDGGYQETQYF
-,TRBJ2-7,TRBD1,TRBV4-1,TGCGCCAGCAGCCGGGGACAGGACTACGAGCAGTACTTC,CASSRGQDYEQYF
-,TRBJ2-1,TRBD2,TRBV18,TGTGCCAGCTCACCCCTAGCGGGTAGCTCCTACAATGAGCAGTTCTTC,CASSPLAGSSYNEQFF
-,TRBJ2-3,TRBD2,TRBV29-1,TGCAGCGCGGACAAAGCGGGGGGGCCAGATACGCAGTATTTT,CSADKAGGPDTQYF
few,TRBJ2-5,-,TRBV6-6,TGTGCCAGCAGCTCTTCCCCAGCATGGTACTTC,CASSSSPAWYF
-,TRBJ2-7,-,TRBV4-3,TGCGCCAGCAGCCAATCACAGAGTGCCTACGAGCAGTACTTC,CASSQSQSAYEQYF
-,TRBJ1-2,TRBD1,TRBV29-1,TGCAGCGTCCCGGGGCACAGGGGAGGCTACACCTTC,CSVPGHRGGYTF
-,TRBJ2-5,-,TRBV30,TGTGCCTGGAGTCCGGGCGCGGCGGGGGCAGAGACCCAGTACTTC,CAWSPGAAGAETQYF
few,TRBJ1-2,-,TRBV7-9,TGTGCCAGCAGCAGGGAAAGCTACTATGGCTACACCTTC,CASSRESYYGYTF
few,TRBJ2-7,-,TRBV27,TGTGCCAGCAGTTTATCACAGGGAGTGCAGTACTTC,CASSLSQGVQYF
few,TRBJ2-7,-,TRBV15,TGTGCCACCAGCAGAGATTTCGACTCAGACGAGCAGTACTTC,CATSRDFDSDEQYF
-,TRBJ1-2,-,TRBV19,TGTGCCAGTAGTGCAGGGACCTATGGCTACACCTTC,CASSAGTYGYTF
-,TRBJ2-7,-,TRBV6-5,TGTGCCAGCAGTTACGGGACGGGGGACCAGTACTTC,CASSYGTGDQYF
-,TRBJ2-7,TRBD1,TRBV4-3,TGCGCCAGCAGCCAAGATTCAGGGGGCATTTACGAGCAGTACTTC,CASSQDSGGIYEQYF
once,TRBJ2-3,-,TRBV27,TGTGCCAGCAGTATTTCGGATACGCAGTATTTT,CASSISDTQYF